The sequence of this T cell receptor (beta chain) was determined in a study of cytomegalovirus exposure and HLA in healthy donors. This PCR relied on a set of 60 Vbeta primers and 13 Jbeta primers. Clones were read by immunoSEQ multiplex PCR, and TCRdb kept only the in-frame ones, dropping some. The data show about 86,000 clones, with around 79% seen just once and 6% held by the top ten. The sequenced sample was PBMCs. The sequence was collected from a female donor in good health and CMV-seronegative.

CDR3 amino acids: CASTRDFNTGELFF. CDR3 in DNA: TGTGCCAGCACCAGGGACTTTAACACCGGGGAGCTGTTTTTT. The V call is TRBV6-4, the J call TRBJ2-2; TRBD2 might be the D (6 bases). CDR1 is MRHNA, CDR2 SNTAGT, per germline. V dropped 7 bases and J dropped 2 bases, with 11 bases sitting between them. The CDR3 has 14 amino acids.